This T cell receptor beta chain was obtained from a study of preoperative IRX-2 immunotherapy in early breast cancer. The assay was immunoSEQ multiplex PCR, and TCRdb's table has in-frame clones only and misses some. This sample has approximately 98,000 clones; more than 80% occur once, and the top ten carry 2% to 2.5%. Treatment: preoperative locoregional IRX-2 cytokine immunotherapy. Preoperative locoregional IRX-2 cytokine immunotherapy was tested in the phase Ib source study. Sequences were derived from tumor tissue, sampled after IRX-2 immunotherapy. This TCR was recovered from a human donor with breast cancer.

The CDR3 sequence is CSVDPGQDDGYTF. The CDR3 bases are TGCAGCGTTGATCCCGGACAGGATGATGGCTACACCTTC. The chain recombines TRBV29-1 with TRBJ1-2, with 7 nucleotides matching TRBD1. Germline values: CDR1 SQVTM, CDR2 ANQGSEA. This CDR3 comprises 13 residues. V trimming: 3 bases; J trimming: 6 bases; junction bases outside the gene matches: 7.